This TCR beta chain was profiled in a study of control samples from healthy donors and cancer patients (dated by TCRdb to about 2020). There are 15 amino acids in the CDR3, from cysteine to phenylalanine inclusive. The DNA shown is the 45-base CDR3, in frame from base 1. After removal of 5 bases from V and 1 base from J, the junction retains 5 bases not matched to a gene. Per the germline V gene (reference sequence), LNHDA is the CDR1 and SQIVND is the CDR2. On this clone: Its cognate antigen has yet to be identified. No quality values exist for individual bases; no much larger clone is one base distant.

Library generation was performed with the immunoSEQ multiplex PCR assay. TCRdb's version of the immuneACCESS table is confined to in-frame rearrangements and falls short of the full clone set. An unresolved V gene accounts for under half of the shortfall where checked; the remainder is of unknown origin. Across this sample there are around 250,000 clones, with about four fifths seen only once. The ten largest account for 13% of the sample. This receptor was taken from an older woman with lung cancer. Sequenced: PBMCs. The V gene is TRBV19 and the J gene is TRBJ1-2; 9 central nucleotides agree with TRBD1. The nucleotide sequence is given as TGTGCCAGTAGTCTAGGGACAGGGATTAACTATGGCTACACCTTC. Translated, it reads CASSLGTGINYGYTF.